This TCR beta chain was identified in a study of Ad26.COV2.S vaccination and SARS-CoV-2 variants. The treatment denotes: 15 to 20 received Ad26.COV2.S at low or high dose, single or two shots; about 5 received placebo; per-sample allocation not given. Specimens were obtained on day 63 following the first vaccine or placebo injection. CDR3 length: 16 residues. Germline V gene lookup returns CDR1 KGHDR and CDR2 SFDVKD. V lost 4 bases to trimming and J lost 2 bases; unmatched junction nucleotides: 6. The table came from immunoSEQ multiplex PCR; TCRdb's copy has only in-frame clones and leaves some out. The sample contains hundreds of thousands of clones, roughly 90% of which appear only once.

The V and J genes are TRBV24-1 and TRBJ2-3, with 9 bases lining up with TRBD2. This TCR was recovered from a person aged 18-65 years who received the Ad26.COV2.S COVID-19 vaccine or a placebo. Sequencing used peripheral blood, obtained in a trial of Ad26.COV2.S vaccine versus placebo. CDR3 region: CATSDLAGTPTDTQYF. The CDR3 DNA reads as TGTGCCACCAGTGACCTAGCGGGAACTCCCACAGATACGCAGTATTTT.